This record concerns one T cell receptor beta chain sequence. V lost 0 bases to trimming and J lost 1 base, with 10 bases between them. Per the germline V gene, CDR1 is MNHEY and CDR2 is SVGAGI. The CDR3 is made up of 15 amino acids. These data are taken from a study of technical replicates of blood from a few donors. Profiling relied on immunoSEQ multiplex PCR, and the TCRdb table lists in-frame clones only, not all of them. The data contain tens of thousands of clones, approximately 96% of them singletons. The chain couples TRBV6-5 to TRBJ2-7; a weak D match, TRBD2 (5 bases). The source is a human donor in good health. Sequencing was performed on T cells isolated from PBMCs. DNA for the CDR3: TGTGCCAGCAGTTACTCGACGGGGTTTTCCTACGAGCAGTACTTC. Its translation: CASSYSTGFSYEQYF.